The next 18 T cell receptor beta chains were all read from a single sample in a study of T cells in narcolepsy. Using immunoSEQ multiplex PCR, the repertoire was profiled, and TCRdb retains in-frame clones only, with some absent. Among about 27,000 clones listed, 70% to 80% were seen once. Sequencing was done on a sample of CD45RA- memory CD4+ T cells from PBMCs. The receptors originated from a human donor with narcolepsy.

Points on this clone: The same CDR3 can be traced to other DNA sequences in this sample. The rearrangement uses TRBV7-9 and TRBJ1-1; the D is unclear. Deletions cut 5 bases from V and 7 bases from J, with 8 bases between. Germline V gene sequence: CDR1 SEHNR, CDR2 FQNEAQ (reference sequence). The CDR3 is 11 residues long. The CDR3 coding sequence is TGTGCCAGCAGCGCCACAGTTGAAGCTTTCTTT. This encodes CASSATVEAFF. The entire variable domain, with the rest obtained from reference TRBV7-9 and TRBJ1-1, is as follows: DTGVSQNPRHKITKRGQNVTFRCDPISEHNRLYWYRQTLGQGPEFLTYFQNEAQLEKSRLLSDRFSAERPKGSFSTLEIQRTEQGDSAMYLCASSATVEAFFGQGTRLTVV.

The chain couples TRBV29-1 to TRBJ2-3; possible D gene TRBD2, 5 bases. V shed 6 bases and J shed 4 bases, with 20 bases lying between them. This CDR3 is built from 15 residues. Looked up from germline, CDR1 is SQVTM and CDR2 is ANQGSEA. The CDR3 nucleotides read TGCAGCGTCGCCAGAGTCGGGATTTGGGCAGATACGCAGTATTTT. Translation: CSVARVGIWADTQYF.

The rearrangement joins TRBV25-1 to TRBJ1-4; no clear D gene. Germline CDR1 is MGHDK and CDR2 is SYGVNS. V was pared by 2 bases and J by 7 bases, with 17 bases between. The CDR3 extends over 16 amino acids. The CDR3 sequence is CASSERTDKESEKLFF. The CDR3 coding sequence is TGTGCCAGCAGTGAAAGAACAGACAAAGAAAGTGAAAAACTGTTTTTT.

J is TRBJ1-5 and V is TRBV5-1; possible D gene TRBD1, 6 bases. The length of the CDR3 is 13 residues. Germline V gives CDR1 SGHRS, CDR2 YFSETQ. V dropped 4 bases and J dropped 4 bases, with 9 bases sitting between them. Here the CDR3 DNA reads TGCGCCAGCAGCCCACAGGGAAATCAGCCCCAGCATTTT. It specifies CASSPQGNQPQHF.

The V and J genes are TRBV6-6 and TRBJ2-1, with a possible D match to TRBD2 (7 bases). CDR1 MNHNY and CDR2 SVGAGI come from the germline V gene (reference sequence). Between the trimmed V and J ends, which lost 5 bases and 6 bases, there was a span of 11 bases. The CDR3 contains 13 residues. For the CDR3, the DNA is TGTGCCAGCAGTATTAGGGGGGGCAATGAGCAGTTCTTC. Its translation is CASSIRGGNEQFF.

The chain recombines TRBV6-4 with TRBJ2-1, with 7 bases that match TRBD1. Losses at the gene ends were 5 bases for V and 0 bases for J; bases not matched to a gene: 4. The CDR3 has 15 residues. Germline V gives CDR1 MRHNA, CDR2 SNTAGT. The DNA for the CDR3 is TGTGCCAGCAGTCAGGACAGGTTCTCCTACAATGAGCAGTTCTTC. Protein sequence: CASSQDRFSYNEQFF.

The chain links TRBV27 to TRBJ2-7, with 8 bases fitting TRBD1. The germline CDR1 and CDR2 sequences are MNHEY and SMNVEV (reference sequence). The CDR3 spans 16 residues. V dropped 3 bases and J dropped 5; count of bases not matched to a gene: 12. CDR3 DNA: TGTGCCAGCAGTTTGCTCACAGGGGGAGGTAGAGACGAGCAGTACTTC. This gives the protein CASSLLTGGGRDEQYF.

The chain uses TRBV13 and TRBJ1-2, with D unresolved. Germline V gene lookup returns CDR1 PRHDT and CDR2 FYEKMQ (reference sequence). CDR3 length: 15 amino acids. Trimming removed 1 base from V and 4 bases from J, with 13 bases in between. The CDR3 DNA follows: TGTGCCAGCAGCTTAGAGGCCTATTATTCCTATGGCTACACCTTC. Translation: CASSLEAYYSYGYTF.

This clone was seen just once. The chain joins TRBV10-2 to TRBJ2-2, with 13 bases aligning to TRBD2. The CDR3 runs 16 residues. Germline loops: CDR1 WSHSY, CDR2 SAAADI. The V gene end was trimmed by 8 bases and the J gene end by 7 bases; junction bases not matched to a gene: 10. The CDR3 here is CASGPSLAGGFGELFF. CDR3 bases: TGCGCCAGCGGGCCGTCACTAGCGGGGGGGTTCGGGGAGCTGTTTTTT.

This clone showed up just a few times. The V and J genes are TRBV5-6 and TRBJ2-5; 11 positions match TRBD2. V lost 2 bases, J lost 5 bases, and 2 bases stayed unmatched. CDR1 SGHDT and CDR2 YYEEEE come from the germline V gene. This CDR3 comprises 14 residues. Here the CDR3 reads CASSFSSGGETQYF. As DNA, the CDR3 is TGTGCCAGCAGCTTTTCTAGCGGGGGGGAGACCCAGTACTTC.

The gene calls are TRBV11-2 and TRBJ2-3; D is uncertain. V dropped 4 bases and J dropped 2 bases, with 10 bases sitting between them. Germline CDR1 is SGHAT and CDR2 is FQNNGV. This CDR3 has 14 amino acids. CDR3 protein: CASSSLLATDTQYF. In nucleotides, the CDR3 is TGTGCCAGCAGCTCCCTTCTGGCCACAGATACGCAGTATTTT.

The chain uses TRBV11-1 and TRBJ1-6, with D maybe TRBD1 (6 bases). V lost 1 base, J lost 11 bases, and 12 bases lay in between. From germline, CDR1 is SGHAT and CDR2 FQDESV (reference sequence). The CDR3 has 14 residues. The CDR3 coding sequence is TGTGCCAGCAGCTTAGTGAGGGGGAAAGCACCCCTCCACTTT. It encodes CASSLVRGKAPLHF.

The rearrangement uses TRBV10-2 and TRBJ1-1; 9 bases line up with TRBD1. Trimming took 0 bases from V and 5 from J; bases not matched to a gene: 16. Per germline, CDR1 WSHSY and CDR2 SAAADI. The CDR3 is 19 residues long. DNA of the CDR3: TGCGCCAGCAGTGAGTCGCCTCAAGACAGGGGGATCCGGGGGACTGAAGCTTTCTTT. Its protein product is CASSESPQDRGIRGTEAFF.

The V gene is TRBV6-6, the J gene TRBJ1-2; a possible D gene is TRBD1 (6 bases). This CDR3 is 14 amino acids long. The germline CDR1 and CDR2 sequences are MNHNY and SVGAGI (reference sequence). The V gene lost 7 bases and the J gene lost 4 bases, with 16 bases spanning the gap. The DNA of the CDR3 is TGTGCCAGCACCCCCCCGGACAGAGGCTATGGCTACACCTTC. Encoded protein: CASTPPDRGYGYTF.

The rearrangement uses TRBV6-6 and TRBJ2-2; a possible D gene is TRBD2 (6 bases). This CDR3 has 15 amino acids. CDR1 is MNHNY, CDR2 SVGAGI, per germline (reference sequence). Trimming took 5 bases from V and 3 from J, leaving 13 bases between them. CDR3 sequence: CASSTTSSYTGELFF. In DNA, the CDR3 is TGTGCCAGCAGTACGACTAGTTCATACACCGGGGAGCTGTTTTTT.

The chain recombines TRBV30 with TRBJ2-5; D might be TRBD2 (6 bases). Trimming cost V 2 bases and J 1 base, with 14 bases left between them. This CDR3 is built from 15 residues. Germline assignment: CDR1 GTSNPN and CDR2 SVGIG (reference sequence). The CDR3 DNA sequence: TGTGCCTGGAGTAAACCCGCGGGGTTCCAAGAGACCCAGTACTTC. Its translation: CAWSKPAGFQETQYF.

The chain links TRBV5-1 to TRBJ1-1; D is unclear. V was trimmed by 2 bases and J by 5 bases, leaving 13 bases between them. This CDR3 is built from 14 residues. From germline, CDR1 is SGHRS and CDR2 YFSETQ. The CDR3 spells CASSFSPAGTEAFF. CDR3 nucleotides: TGCGCCAGCAGCTTTAGTCCCGCCGGGACTGAAGCTTTCTTT.

This chain joins TRBV7-6 and TRBJ1-6, with 8 positions matching TRBD1. Germline V gene sequence: CDR1 SGHVS, CDR2 FNYEAQ. Trimming removed 7 bases from V and 9 bases from J; junction bases left unmatched: 11. The CDR3 runs 15 residues. This CDR3 reads CASTAGQGGGSPLHF. The CDR3 DNA is TGTGCCAGCACCGCTGGACAGGGAGGAGGTTCACCCCTCCACTTT.